The entry below gives a single T cell receptor beta chain sequence along with its context. This specimen belongs to a study of blood T cell repertoires in COVID-19. Original methodology: Reference gene primer amplification yielded estimated nucleated cell counts. Measured with immunoSEQ multiplex PCR; TCRdb has only the in-frame clones, and not every one. V and J calls and clone size come straight from that table; D and trimming were deduced from the DNA. The data contain approximately 300,000 clones, 80% to 85% of them singletons. CDR3 length: 16 residues. CDR1 is SGHRS and CDR2 is YFSETQ in the germline V gene. V shed 3 bases, J shed 2 bases, and the junction held 9 bases outside the gene matches.

The sample comprised peripheral blood. This TCR was sampled from a person between 65 and 79 years old with COVID-19, enrolled during active disease. This chain joins TRBV5-1 and TRBJ1-1; 8 bases are shared with TRBD1. The CDR3 region is CASSSRQGMVNTEAFF. In nucleotides, the CDR3 is TGCGCCAGCAGCTCAAGACAGGGGATGGTCAACACTGAAGCTTTCTTT.